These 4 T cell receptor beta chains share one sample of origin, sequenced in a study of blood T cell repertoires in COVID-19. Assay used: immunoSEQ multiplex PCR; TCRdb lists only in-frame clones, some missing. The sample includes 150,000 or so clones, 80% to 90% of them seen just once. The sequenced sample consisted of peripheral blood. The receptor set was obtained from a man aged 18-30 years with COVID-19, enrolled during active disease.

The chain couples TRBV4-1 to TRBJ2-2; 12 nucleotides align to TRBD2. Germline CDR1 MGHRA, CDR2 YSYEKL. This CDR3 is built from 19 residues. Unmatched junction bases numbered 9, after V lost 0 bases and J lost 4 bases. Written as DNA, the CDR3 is TGCGCCAGCAGCCAAGATCGGCTAGCGGGAGGGCCGGTCACCGGGGAGCTGTTTTTT. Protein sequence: CASSQDRLAGGPVTGELFF.

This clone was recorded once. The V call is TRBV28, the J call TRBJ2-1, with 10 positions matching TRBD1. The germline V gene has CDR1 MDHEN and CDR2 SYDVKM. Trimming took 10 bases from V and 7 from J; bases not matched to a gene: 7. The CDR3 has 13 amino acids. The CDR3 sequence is CATRQGAINEQFF. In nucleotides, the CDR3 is TGTGCCACTAGACAGGGGGCAATAAATGAGCAGTTCTTC.

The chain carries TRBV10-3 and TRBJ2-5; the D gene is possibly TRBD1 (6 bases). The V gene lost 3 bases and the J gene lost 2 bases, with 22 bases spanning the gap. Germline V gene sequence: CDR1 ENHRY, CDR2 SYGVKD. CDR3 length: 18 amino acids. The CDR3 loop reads CAISDLGPMGTTQETQYF. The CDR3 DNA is TGTGCCATCAGTGATTTGGGACCCATGGGGACAACGCAAGAGACCCAGTACTTC.

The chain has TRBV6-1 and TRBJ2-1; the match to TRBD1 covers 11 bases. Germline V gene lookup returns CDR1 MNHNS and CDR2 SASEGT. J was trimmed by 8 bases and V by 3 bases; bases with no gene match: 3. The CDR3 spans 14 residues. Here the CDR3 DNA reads TGTGCCAGCAGTGAGGGACAGGGGGTCGATGAGCAGTTCTTC. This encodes CASSEGQGVDEQFF.